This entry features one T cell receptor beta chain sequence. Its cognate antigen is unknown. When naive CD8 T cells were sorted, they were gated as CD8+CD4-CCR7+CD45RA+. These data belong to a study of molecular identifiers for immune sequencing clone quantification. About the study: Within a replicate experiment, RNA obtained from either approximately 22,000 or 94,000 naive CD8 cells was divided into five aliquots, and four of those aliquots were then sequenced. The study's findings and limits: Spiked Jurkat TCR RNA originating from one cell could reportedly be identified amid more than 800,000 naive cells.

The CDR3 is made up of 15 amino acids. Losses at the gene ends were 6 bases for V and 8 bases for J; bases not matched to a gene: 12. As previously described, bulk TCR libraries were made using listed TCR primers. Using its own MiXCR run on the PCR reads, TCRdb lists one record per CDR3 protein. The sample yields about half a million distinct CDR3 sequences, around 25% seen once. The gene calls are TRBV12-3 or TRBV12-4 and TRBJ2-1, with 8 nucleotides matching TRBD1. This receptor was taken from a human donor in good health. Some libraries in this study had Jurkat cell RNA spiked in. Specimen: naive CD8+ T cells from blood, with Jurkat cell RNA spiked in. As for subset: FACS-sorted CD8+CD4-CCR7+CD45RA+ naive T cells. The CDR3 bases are TGTGCCAGCAGCCAAAGCCGGGACAGGCGCGATGAGCAGTTCTTC. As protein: CASSQSRDRRDEQFF.